A single T cell receptor (beta chain) is shown here with its context. The specificity of this receptor is unknown. No base quality values were provided; no much bigger clone lies one nucleotide off. For sequencing of the TCRbeta CDR3 region, genomic DNA was extracted from the sorted cells. The immunoSEQ Assay was used for sequencing of TCRbeta CDR3 regions. TCRdb retrieved this table from immuneACCESS and kept in-frame rearrangements only. Not all clones are present; in checked studies, unresolved V genes account for under half, and no reason is known for the remainder. In all, the sample holds under 40,000 clones, and 65% to 80% of those were seen once. Roughly 18% of the sample goes to the ten largest clones. These data come from a study of OX40 agonist ivuxolimab in advanced cancers. Regarding the complete study: Ivuxolimab was an agonistic, fully human IgG2 monoclonal antibody directed against OX40 (CD134), a costimulatory receptor. Intravenous ivuxolimab was administered to patients every 2 weeks at six dose levels: 0.01, 0.1, 0.3, 1.5, 3 and 10 mg/kg. Of the roughly 53 patients in dose escalation, about 20 had hepatocellular carcinoma, about 15 had melanoma, 9 had renal cell carcinoma and 9 had head and neck cancer. In the dose-escalation cohort, more than 75% of patients were male, and the mean age was around 60 years, with a range of 23 to 79. Patients were allowed to have had prior anti-PD-1, anti-PD-L1 or anti-CTLA-4 therapy, and roughly two fifths of the dose-escalation patients had been treated with checkpoint inhibitors. Partial responses occurred in three dose-escalation patients, of whom one had hepatocellular carcinoma and two had cutaneous melanoma. The purpose of peripheral TCRbeta sequencing was to test whether ivuxolimab changed TCR sequence diversity and led to clonal T-cell expansion. The paper reports the monotherapy dose-escalation portion (N of about 50 patients) of the phase I ivuxolimab trial.

Patients with a history of autoimmune disease or receiving systemic immunosuppression were excluded from the trial. In every dose cohort, peripheral blood was drawn for TCR sequencing at baseline, cycle 4 day 1, and cycle 7 day 1. Samples came from an open-label, multicenter, first-in-human phase I dose-escalation trial of ivuxolimab. Adults with locally advanced or metastatic melanoma, renal cell, hepatocellular, or head and neck squamous cell carcinoma were enrolled in the trial. CD4+ and CD8+ T cells were sorted separately from peripheral blood before TCR sequencing. Broader findings and caveats from the paper: Low levels of normalized T-cell clonal expansion were also seen in some patients who did not respond. At doses of 0.1 to 3.0 mg/kg, clonal expansion of both CD4+ and CD8+ blood T cells was observed from baseline to week 6. In the 0.1-3.0 mg/kg groups, partial responders had among the lowest normalized peripheral clonal expansion, particularly in CD8+ T cells. After ivuxolimab, CD8+ T cells had more expanded clones than CD4+ T cells on average. The antigen specificity of the clonally expanded peripheral T cells was not determined.

From the cysteine through the phenylalanine, the CDR3 covers 19 amino acids. CDR3 DNA is the only sequence kept; it has 57 bases, read in frame from the first base. Per the germline V gene, SGHTA is the CDR1 and FQGNSA is the CDR2. The V end gives up 4 bases and the J end 5 bases, leaving 15 bases in the junction not matched to a gene. This TCR was sampled from an adult with an advanced solid tumor such as melanoma, head and neck, liver or kidney cancer. The V gene is TRBV7-2 and the J gene is TRBJ2-5; 14 middle bases align to TRBD2. Material: CD4+ or CD8+ T cells sorted from blood, obtained in a trial of the OX40 agonist ivuxolimab. The nucleotide sequence is given as TGTGCCAGCAGCTCCACCCGTGGGGGACTAGCGGGGGCCAGGGAGACCCAGTACTTC. The translation is CASSSTRGGLAGARETQYF.